This is a list of T cell receptor beta chains from one sample in a study of shared clonotypes between healthy human individuals. Clones were read by immunoSEQ multiplex PCR, and TCRdb kept only the in-frame ones, dropping some. This sample has around 600,000 clones, with about 96% found just once. The source material was naive CD4+ T cells sorted from blood. The source is a woman between 25 and 40 years old in good health. The CDR3 runs from the conserved cysteine through the conserved F or W. The D gene is left open where the match is weak.

V gene	J gene	D gene	CDR3 DNA	CDR3 protein
TRBV5-1	TRBJ2-5	-	TGCGCCAGCAGCTTGGCCCCTCTAGAGACCCAGTACTTC	CASSLAPLETQYF
TRBV7-8	TRBJ2-7	-	TGTGCCAGCAGCTTAGCGGGTGAGCTGGTTTCCTACGAGCAGTACTTC	CASSLAGELVSYEQYF
TRBV14	TRBJ2-1	TRBD2	TGTGCCAGCAGCCAAGATCGGCTAGCGGGAGGTCCGGGGGTGAATGAGCAGTTCTTC	CASSQDRLAGGPGVNEQFF
TRBV28	TRBJ2-7	TRBD2	TGTGCCAGCAGTCCGCAGCTAGCGGGGAGGTACGAGCAGTACTTC	CASSPQLAGRYEQYF
TRBV5-1	TRBJ1-2	-	TGCGCCAGCAGCTTGGGGTATACCCGGGACACAACCCGCCCCTTCGGCTACACCTTC	CASSLGYTRDTTRPFGYTF
TRBV4-2	TRBJ2-3	-	TGTGCCAGCAGCCCACCAGGGACAGATACGCAGTATTTT	CASSPPGTDTQYF
TRBV27	TRBJ2-7	TRBD2	TGTGCCAGCAGGCCCGGGGGAGGGCCGAAGCGCGAGCAGTACTTC	CASRPGGGPKREQYF
TRBV28	TRBJ2-7	-	TGTGCCAGCAGTTTGGGCTACGAGCAGTACTTC	CASSLGYEQYF
TRBV2	TRBJ1-1	-	TGTGCCAGCAGGCGGACAGCAGGGAACACTGAAGCTTTCTTT	CASRRTAGNTEAFF
TRBV11-3	TRBJ1-1	-	TGTGCCAGCAGCAAGGGGACGGCGAACACTGAAGCTTTCTTT	CASSKGTANTEAFF
TRBV28	TRBJ1-5	-	TGTGCCAGCAATGGGGCCTCCGGTCAGCCCCAGCATTTT	CASNGASGQPQHF
TRBV6-5	TRBJ2-4	-	TGTGCCAGCAGTTACTTTGGGGGGGCGGAAAACATTCAGTACTTC	CASSYFGGAENIQYF
TRBV2	TRBJ2-1	TRBD1	TGTGCCAGCAGGCGGACAGGGAGAGATGAGCAGTTCTTC	CASRRTGRDEQFF
TRBV2	TRBJ2-5	-	TGTGCCAGCAGTGAACTTGGGGGATTCCAAGAGACCCAGTACTTC	CASSELGGFQETQYF